These 16 T cell receptor beta chains were sequenced from one sample in a study of T cells after yellow fever vaccination. TCRdb re-derived calls from the 5' RACE reads in MiXCR, one entry per CDR3 protein. The sample has some 300,000 distinct CDR3 sequences, 3.6% seen once; the top ten hold about a quarter. Sequences were derived from PBMCs, sampled on the day of the yellow fever booster vaccination. The receptors were gathered from a man between 18 and 35 years old who received the YFV17D yellow fever vaccine.

V is TRBV5-5 and J is TRBJ2-7, with D tentatively TRBD1 (5 bases). V was shortened by 1 base and J by 1 base, with 9 bases between the two germline ends. The CDR3 extends over 14 amino acids. CDR1 and CDR2 (germline): SGHKS, YYEKEE (reference sequence). The chain's CDR3 is CASSLSQGSYEQYF. CDR3 coding DNA: TGTGCCAGCAGCTTGTCCCAGGGATCCTACGAGCAGTACTTC.

This clonotype was seen more than once but under ten times. The chain carries TRBV18 and TRBJ2-5, with TRBD1 matching over 8 bases. There are 14 residues in the CDR3. The germline V gene has CDR1 KGHSH and CDR2 LQKENI. J lost 5 bases, V lost 5 bases, and 7 bases had no gene match. The CDR3 reads CASSETGDSETQYF. For the CDR3, the DNA is TGTGCCAGCTCAGAGACAGGGGACTCTGAGACCCAGTACTTC.

This clonotype was seen only a few times. The chain couples TRBV5-1 to TRBJ1-1, with TRBD1 matching over 7 bases. Trimming cost V 0 bases and J 4 bases; bases outside gene matches: 3. Germline lookup yields CDR1 SGHRS and CDR2 YFSETQ. The length of the CDR3 is 14 residues. The DNA of the CDR3 is TGCGCCAGCAGCTTGGACGGGACAGCCACTGAAGCTTTCTTT. Its translation is CASSLDGTATEAFF.

The chain links TRBV11-3 to TRBJ1-2; TRBD1 might be the D (6 bases). The CDR3 is 14 residues long. The germline CDR1 and CDR2 sequences are SGHNT and YENEEA. Trimming removed 5 bases from V and 2 bases from J, with 12 bases in between. CDR3 sequence reads: CASSRGPGNYGYTF. As DNA, the CDR3 is TGTGCCAGCAGCCGGGGGCCGGGGAACTATGGCTACACCTTC.

This clonotype has ten or more counts. V gene TRBV20-1 combines with J gene TRBJ2-7; 8 bases agree with TRBD1. CDR1 and CDR2 from the germline V gene are DFQATT and SNEGSKA (reference sequence). The V gene end was trimmed by 6 bases and the J gene end by 4 bases; junction bases not matched to a gene: 11. CDR3 length: 14 residues. CDR3 nucleotides: TGCAGTGCAAAAGGACAGGGATCCCCTTACGAGCAGTACGTC. Encoded protein: CSAKGQGSPYEQYV.

In this sample, this clonotype turned up a few times. V is TRBV6-1 and J is TRBJ1-2; the D is unclear. CDR3 size: 14 residues. The germline V and J ends were trimmed by 3 bases and 3 bases, with 11 bases remaining between them. Germline V gene data show CDR1 as MNHNS and CDR2 as SASEGT. CDR3 coding DNA: TGTGCCAGCAGTGACCCGGGTAGATACTATGGCTACACCTTC. It specifies CASSDPGRYYGYTF.

This clonotype was picked up many times. The V and J genes are TRBV2 and TRBJ2-3, with TRBD2 identical over 8 bases. Germline CDR1 is SNHLY and CDR2 is FYNNEI. This CDR3 is 14 amino acids long. Trimming at V came to 7 bases and at J to 1 base, leaving 4 bases not matched to a gene. CDR3 residues: CASILRGGTDTQYF. The CDR3 DNA is TGTGCCAGCATTTTGCGGGGGGGCACAGATACGCAGTATTTT.

This clonotype was observed at least ten times. V gene TRBV12-3 or TRBV12-4 combines with J gene TRBJ1-4, with TRBD1 matching 8 bases. The CDR3 contains 15 residues. With 4 bases clipped from V and 8 bases from J, the junction kept 9 bases outside the gene matches. The CDR3 sequence is CASSSPTGAREKLFF. In DNA form, the CDR3 reads TGTGCCAGCAGTTCCCCGACAGGGGCCAGGGAAAAACTGTTTTTT.

This rearrangement joins TRBV6-5 to TRBJ1-5; D may be TRBD1 (6 bases). Germline V gene lookup returns CDR1 MNHEY and CDR2 SVGAGI. V lost 1 base, J lost 6 bases, and 13 bases lay in between. CDR3 length: 15 residues. The CDR3 protein is CASSYFPGGGQPQHF. The CDR3 coding sequence is TGTGCCAGCAGTTACTTTCCCGGGGGCGGTCAGCCCCAGCATTTT.

Only a few counts were recorded for this clonotype. The chain employs TRBV5-4 and TRBJ2-5, with 13 nucleotides matching TRBD2. Germline V lookup: CDR1 SGHNT, CDR2 YYREEE (reference sequence). The junction had 3 bases not matched to a gene; V was cut back by 4 bases and J by 3 bases. The CDR3 is made up of 15 amino acids. The CDR3: CASSPTSGGEETQYF. The CDR3 coding sequence is TGTGCCAGCAGCCCCACTAGCGGGGGGGAAGAGACCCAGTACTTC. Looking up the rest from reference TRBV5-4 and TRBJ2-5 gives the full variable domain: ETGVTQSPTHLIKTRGQQVTLRCSSQSGHNTVSWYQQALGQGPQFIFQYYREEENGRGNFPPRFSGLQFPNYSSELNVNALELDDSALYLCASSPTSGGEETQYFGPGTRLLVL.

This clonotype has ten or more counts. The rearrangement uses TRBV9 and TRBJ2-7; TRBD1 matches 8 bases. Germline trimming cut 4 bases from V and 5 bases from J; bases unmatched to any gene: 23. Germline CDR1 reads SGDLS; CDR2 reads YYNGEE. This CDR3 is 19 amino acids long. The CDR3: CASSPSGRTGLGDGHEQYF. The DNA of the CDR3 is TGTGCCAGCAGCCCAAGCGGTCGGACAGGGCTTGGGGATGGTCACGAGCAGTACTTC.

The CDR3 coding sequence is TGTGCCAGTAGTATAGATGGGACAGGGGGCGGGGAGCAGTACTTC. Protein: CASSIDGTGGGEQYF. This chain uses TRBV19 with TRBJ2-7, with 12 positions matching TRBD1. V lost 0 bases and J lost 7; bases outside the gene matches: 4. CDR1 and CDR2 (germline): LNHDA, SQIVND (reference sequence). The CDR3 has 15 residues.

The V call is TRBV12-3 or TRBV12-4, the J call TRBJ2-1, with D possibly being TRBD1 (5 bases). The CDR3 length is 14 residues. Trimming took off 0 bases at V and 7 bases at J, with 10 bases between the two ends. Written as DNA, the CDR3 is TGTGCCAGCAGTTTAGCAGGGGTCGGGAATGAGCAGTTCTTC. It yields the protein CASSLAGVGNEQFF.

This clonotype was seen many times. This chain connects TRBV4-1 to TRBJ2-3; 12 bases map to TRBD2. V shed 1 base, J shed 1 base, and the junction held 12 bases outside the gene matches. The CDR3 is 20 residues long. In germline, CDR1 is MGHRA, CDR2 YSYEKL. CDR3 sequence reads: CASSQGLAGGPRTGTDTQYF. Written as DNA, the CDR3 is TGCGCCAGCAGCCAAGGCCTAGCGGGGGGGCCGAGGACTGGCACAGATACGCAGTATTTT.

The table lists this clonotype with many counts. The J gene is TRBJ2-1, the V gene TRBV9; 8 nucleotides align to TRBD2. Germline V gene sequence: CDR1 SGDLS, CDR2 YYNGEE. V was pared by 6 bases and J by 6 bases, with 11 bases of the junction left unmatched. CDR3 length: 15 residues. In DNA form, the CDR3 reads TGTGCCAGCACCCTCGGGGGGGACTTAACCAATGAGCAGTTCTTC. It translates to CASTLGGDLTNEQFF.

This clonotype appeared a few times. The rearrangement links TRBV12-3 or TRBV12-4 to TRBJ2-6; the match to TRBD1 covers 8 bases. The V segment lost 3 bases and the J segment 0 bases; nucleotides outside the gene matches: 1. This CDR3 region has 16 residues. Written as DNA, the CDR3 is TGTGCCAGCAGTTTCACAGGGGGCTCTGGGGCCAACGTCCTGACTTTC. Residues: CASSFTGGSGANVLTF.